Listed here is a single T cell receptor beta chain. The sample comes from a study of blood T cell repertoires in COVID-19. As for the study in general: COVID-19 samples collected from the United States, Italy and Spain covered acute and convalescent phases.

The method was immunoSEQ multiplex PCR; TCRdb's version includes in-frame clones alone and lacks a portion of them. The data show some 400,000 clones, roughly 90% seen once. The study assigned cohorts using participant-reported clinical history. The specimen sequenced was PBMCs or T cells enriched from blood (not recorded which). This receptor was obtained from a woman younger than 45 who had recovered from COVID-19.

Here the CDR3 reads CATIRVDGSTGELFF. The CDR3 DNA reads as TGTGCCACCATCCGAGTTGACGGGAGCACCGGGGAGCTGTTTTTT. This sequence joins TRBV28 and TRBJ2-2, with D possibly TRBD2 on 6 matching bases. Trimming cost V 10 bases and J 4 bases, with 19 bases left between them. Germline V lookup: CDR1 MDHEN, CDR2 SYDVKM. The CDR3 totals 15 residues.